The sequence of this T cell receptor beta chain was determined in a study of shared clonotypes between healthy human individuals. Points from the study as a whole: Among donors, clonotype sharing was expected to be affected by sequencing depth.

For this clone: As yet, its antigen is unknown.

Trimming removed 6 bases at V and 6 bases at J, with 18 bases between. The CDR3 has 15 residues. CDR1 and CDR2 (germline): MNHNY, SVGAGI (reference sequence). Profiling relied on immunoSEQ multiplex PCR, and the TCRdb table lists in-frame clones only, not all of them. The sample contains approximately 2.4 million clones, approximately 96% of which appear only once. Source material: naive CD4+ T cells sorted from blood. Subset indicated: CD45RA+ positively selected. This sequence joins TRBV6-6 and TRBJ2-1, with D perhaps TRBD1 or TRBD2 (5 bases each). The TCR was taken from a man aged 18 to 29 in good health. CDR3 in amino acids: CASSPLVWGTNEQFF. As DNA, the CDR3 is TGTGCCAGCAGCCCTCTGGTGTGGGGGACCAATGAGCAGTTCTTC.